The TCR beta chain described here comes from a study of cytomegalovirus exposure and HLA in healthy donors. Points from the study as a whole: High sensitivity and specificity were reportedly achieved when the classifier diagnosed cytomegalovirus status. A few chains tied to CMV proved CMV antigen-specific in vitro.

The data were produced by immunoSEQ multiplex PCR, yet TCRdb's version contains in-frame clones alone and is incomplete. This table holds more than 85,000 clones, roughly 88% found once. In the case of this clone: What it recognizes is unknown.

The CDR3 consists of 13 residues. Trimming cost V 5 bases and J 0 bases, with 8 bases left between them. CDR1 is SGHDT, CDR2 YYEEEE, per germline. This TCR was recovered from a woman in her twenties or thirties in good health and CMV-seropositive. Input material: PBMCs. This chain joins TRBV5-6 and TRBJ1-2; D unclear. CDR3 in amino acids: CASSPGANYGYTF. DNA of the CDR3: TGTGCCAGCAGTCCGGGAGCTAACTATGGCTACACCTTC.